The next 24 T cell receptor beta chains were all read from a single sample in a study of shared clonotypes between healthy human individuals. In the naive CD8 group, cells lacked CD45RO and were positively selected for CCR7, so terminally differentiated effector memory CD45RA+ cells were left out. Produced via immunoSEQ multiplex PCR; TCRdb's table is partial and in-frame only. This sample has 2 million to 2.5 million clones, with just over 90% found just once. Material: naive CD8+ T cells from PBMCs. Receptors were obtained from a man between 18 and 35 years old in good health. Some clones in this sample may be carry-over from other donors' samples.

This rearrangement joins TRBV7-2 to TRBJ2-1; TRBD1 matches 8 bases. There are 14 residues in the CDR3. J gave up 8 bases and V 8 bases, and 11 bases lay outside the gene matches. The germline V gene encodes CDR1 SGHTA and CDR2 FQGNSA. Here the CDR3 reads CASGWGRGPYEQFF. For the CDR3, the DNA is TGTGCCAGCGGATGGGGCAGGGGGCCCTATGAGCAGTTCTTC.

The rearrangement joins TRBV19 to TRBJ1-1; possible D gene TRBD1, 5 bases. This CDR3 spans 13 amino acids. Trimming left V 5 bases short and J 7 bases short, with 14 bases between. Germline-derived CDR1 and CDR2 are LNHDA and SQIVND (reference sequence). The CDR3, as DNA: TGTGCCAGTAGTCGCCCAGGGATCGGTGAAGCTTTCTTT. Translation: CASSRPGIGEAFF.

V and J are TRBV7-9 and TRBJ2-7; weak D call: TRBD1 (6 bases). Trimming took 4 bases from V and 0 from J, leaving 13 bases between them. This CDR3 is built from 15 residues. From germline, CDR1 is SEHNR and CDR2 FQNEAQ (reference sequence). CDR3 nucleotide sequence: TGTGCCAGCAGCTCCTCCCGGGACAACTCCTACGAGCAGTACTTC. It translates to CASSSSRDNSYEQYF.

J is TRBJ2-7 and V is TRBV28, with D hard to call. Germline V gene lookup returns CDR1 MDHEN and CDR2 SYDVKM. This CDR3 region has 15 residues. The V and J ends lost 3 bases and 3 bases respectively, with 15 bases between them. DNA for the CDR3: TGTGCCAGCAGTTTTGCGGATGTTTCGGTCTACGAGCAGTACTTC. Translating gives CASSFADVSVYEQYF.

The V call is TRBV7-9, the J call TRBJ2-1, with a tentative D call TRBD2 (5 bases). Germline assignment: CDR1 SEHNR and CDR2 FQNEAQ (reference sequence). The V gene lost 10 bases and the J gene lost 0 bases, with 13 bases spanning the gap. The CDR3 extends over 14 amino acids. CDR3 region: CATLAAGSYNEQFF. CDR3 nucleotide sequence: TGTGCCACCCTAGCAGCCGGCTCCTACAATGAGCAGTTCTTC.

The chain uses TRBV28 and TRBJ1-5; D not certain. Germline V gene data show CDR1 as MDHEN and CDR2 as SYDVKM. V was trimmed by 5 bases and J by 7 bases, leaving 15 bases between them. The CDR3 is 14 amino acids. The CDR3: CASSPDQRVQPQHF. In DNA form, the CDR3 reads TGTGCCAGCAGTCCGGACCAGAGGGTACAGCCCCAGCATTTT.

V is TRBV4-1 and J is TRBJ2-2; D is possibly TRBD1 or TRBD2 (5 bases each). Germline CDR1 and CDR2: MGHRA and YSYEKL. The V gene lost 3 bases and the J gene lost 4 bases, with 12 bases spanning the gap. The CDR3 extends over 15 amino acids. The CDR3 protein is CASSQLTGTTGELFF. In DNA form, the CDR3 reads TGCGCCAGCAGCCAGCTGACGGGGACCACCGGGGAGCTGTTTTTT.

The chain combines TRBV13 with TRBJ2-7; 10 nucleotides line up with TRBD2. The V gene end was trimmed by 4 bases and the J gene end by 3 bases; junction bases not matched to a gene: 6. The CDR3 length is 15 residues. Germline V gives CDR1 PRHDT, CDR2 FYEKMQ (reference sequence). DNA of the CDR3: TGTGCCAGCAGCTGGCAGCGGGAGGGCTTCTACGAGCAGTACTTC. Amino acids: CASSWQREGFYEQYF.

This sequence joins TRBV9 and TRBJ2-7; 12 positions match TRBD2. This CDR3 contains 14 residues. From germline, CDR1 is SGDLS and CDR2 YYNGEE. Trimming at V came to 4 bases and at J to 5 bases, leaving 4 bases not matched to a gene. The CDR3 sequence is CASSYRLAGDEQYF. As DNA, the CDR3 is TGTGCCAGCAGCTATCGACTAGCGGGAGACGAGCAGTACTTC.

The rearrangement uses TRBV6-7 and TRBJ2-7; TRBD1 aligns across 8 bases. TRBV6-7 is an ORF, and what it does is uncertain. Trimming removed 2 bases from V and 4 bases from J; junction bases left unmatched: 13. This CDR3 comprises 17 residues. In nucleotides, the CDR3 is TGTGCCAGCAGTTACCGGGCCGACAGGGGAACTCGATACGAGCAGTACTTC. As protein: CASSYRADRGTRYEQYF.

The rearrangement uses TRBV7-6 and TRBJ2-7; 11 bases line up with TRBD2. The CDR3 is 14 residues long. The V gene's germline CDR1 is SGHVS and CDR2 FNYEAQ. V was clipped by 5 bases and J by 2 bases; unmatched bases: 2. The CDR3 is CASSQLAGAYEQYF. The CDR3 nucleotides are TGTGCCAGCAGCCAACTAGCGGGAGCCTACGAGCAGTACTTC.

For the CDR3, the DNA is TGCAGCGTTAAAGGGTTCCGGGAGCTGTTTTTT. Residues: CSVKGFRELFF. The V and J genes are TRBV29-1 and TRBJ2-2; D not resolved. CDR3 size: 11 residues. Germline values: CDR1 SQVTM, CDR2 ANQGSEA. Trimming left V 5 bases short and J 9 bases short, with 10 bases between.

This chain joins TRBV4-1 and TRBJ2-7; D tentatively fits TRBD1 or TRBD2 (5 bases each). This CDR3 comprises 16 residues. V lost 0 bases, J lost 2 bases, and 14 bases lay in between. Germline assignment: CDR1 MGHRA and CDR2 YSYEKL. The CDR3 region has the DNA TGCGCCAGCAGCCAAGAACCTGGGACCCTCACCTACGAGCAGTACTTC. This codes for CASSQEPGTLTYEQYF.

With respect to this clone: Other DNA variants within this sample encode the same CDR3. The chain joins TRBV9 to TRBJ2-7; 8 bases align to TRBD2. The CDR3 has 13 residues. V dropped 4 bases and J dropped 4; count of bases not matched to a gene: 4. In germline, CDR1 is SGDLS, CDR2 YYNGEE. The CDR3 DNA sequence: TGTGCCAGCAGCCGGGGGGGAGTATACGAGCAGTACTTC. Amino acid sequence: CASSRGGVYEQYF.

This clone showed up just a few times. The J gene is TRBJ1-1, the V gene TRBV19; D is possibly TRBD1 (6 bases). From germline, CDR1 is LNHDA and CDR2 SQIVND (reference sequence). Trimming left V 5 bases short and J 5 bases short, with 18 bases between. The CDR3 covers 15 residues. The CDR3 loop reads CASSEITGFQTEAFF. Here the CDR3 DNA reads TGTGCCAGTAGTGAGATTACAGGGTTTCAAACTGAAGCTTTCTTT.

The V and J genes are TRBV7-8 and TRBJ2-1; 8 bases line up with TRBD2. V trimming: 5 bases; J trimming: 0 bases; junction bases outside the gene matches: 6. The V gene's germline CDR1 is SGHVS and CDR2 FQNEAQ. This CDR3 has 16 residues. CDR3 DNA sequence: TGTGCCAGCAGCCCGCCCCGGGGGGGCTCCTACAATGAGCAGTTCTTC. Translation gives CASSPPRGGSYNEQFF.

The CDR3 sequence is CASSSRGVGDTQYF. In DNA, the CDR3 is TGTGCCAGCAGCTCCCGGGGGGTAGGAGATACGCAGTATTTT. V is TRBV5-4 and J is TRBJ2-3; 7 bases map to TRBD2. CDR3 size: 14 residues. V gave up 3 bases and J gave up 5 bases; unmatched junction bases: 6. Germline CDR1 and CDR2: SGHNT and YYREEE (reference sequence). Filled out from reference TRBV5-4 and TRBJ2-3, the complete variable domain reads ETGVTQSPTHLIKTRGQQVTLRCSSQSGHNTVSWYQQALGQGPQFIFQYYREEENGRGNFPPRFSGLQFPNYSSELNVNALELDDSALYLCASSSRGVGDTQYFGPGTRLTVL.

The gene calls are TRBV11-2 and TRBJ2-7, with D tentatively TRBD1 (6 bases). CDR1 is SGHAT and CDR2 is FQNNGV in the germline V gene. This CDR3 spans 15 amino acids. Trimming took 5 bases from V and 3 from J, leaving 17 bases between them. The DNA of the CDR3 is TGTGCCAGCAGCCAAGTGGGGGACATTTACTACGAGCAGTACTTC. Amino acids: CASSQVGDIYYEQYF.

DNA for the CDR3: TGTGCCAGTAACCCTAGGACCCAAAATCAGCCCCAGCATTTT. It specifies CASNPRTQNQPQHF. The genes are TRBV19 and TRBJ1-5; D not resolved. CDR3 length: 14 amino acids. From germline, CDR1 is LNHDA and CDR2 SQIVND (reference sequence). V dropped 7 bases and J dropped 4 bases, with 14 bases sitting between them.

Only one count was recorded for this clone. This chain connects TRBV6-5 to TRBJ2-2; the D is unclear. The CDR3 consists of 14 residues. Per germline, CDR1 MNHEY and CDR2 SVGAGI. The V gene lost 1 base and the J gene lost 6 bases, with 9 bases spanning the gap. This CDR3 reads CASSYLESSGELFF. The CDR3 nucleotides are TGTGCCAGCAGTTACTTAGAAAGTTCCGGGGAGCTGTTTTTT.

The rearrangement uses TRBV28 and TRBJ1-1; D may be TRBD1 (6 bases). Trimming left V 6 bases short and J 4 bases short, with 18 bases between. The CDR3 runs 15 residues. Germline assignment: CDR1 MDHEN and CDR2 SYDVKM. The CDR3 is CASSTHQGWATEAFF. As DNA, the CDR3 is TGTGCCAGCAGCACACACCAGGGGTGGGCCACTGAAGCTTTCTTT.

The V gene is TRBV15, the J gene TRBJ2-1; unclear D gene. CDR3 length: 16 residues. With 2 bases removed from V and 0 bases from J, the gap between germline ends came to 11 bases. Germline values: CDR1 LNHNV, CDR2 YYDKDF (reference sequence). The CDR3 nucleotides are TGTGCCACCAGCAGACCGACGGTATACTCCTACAATGAGCAGTTCTTC. Its protein is CATSRPTVYSYNEQFF.

The gene calls are TRBV28 and TRBJ2-3; D may be TRBD1 (6 bases). Germline CDR1 reads MDHEN; CDR2 reads SYDVKM. The V gene lost 4 bases and the J gene lost 4 bases, with 18 bases spanning the gap. There are 16 residues in the CDR3. DNA for the CDR3: TGTGCCAGCAGTTCCGTCGGGACACCCGGGGCAGATACGCAGTATTTT. Translating it yields CASSSVGTPGADTQYF.

This clone was counted once. V gene TRBV4-1 combines with J gene TRBJ2-7; the match to TRBD2 covers 14 bases. The CDR3 covers 15 residues. J lost 3 bases, V lost 4 bases, and 2 bases had no gene match. Germline lookup yields CDR1 MGHRA and CDR2 YSYEKL. The CDR3 DNA reads TGCGCCAGCAGCCTAGGGACTAGCGGGGGCTACGAGCAGTACTTC. It yields the protein CASSLGTSGGYEQYF.